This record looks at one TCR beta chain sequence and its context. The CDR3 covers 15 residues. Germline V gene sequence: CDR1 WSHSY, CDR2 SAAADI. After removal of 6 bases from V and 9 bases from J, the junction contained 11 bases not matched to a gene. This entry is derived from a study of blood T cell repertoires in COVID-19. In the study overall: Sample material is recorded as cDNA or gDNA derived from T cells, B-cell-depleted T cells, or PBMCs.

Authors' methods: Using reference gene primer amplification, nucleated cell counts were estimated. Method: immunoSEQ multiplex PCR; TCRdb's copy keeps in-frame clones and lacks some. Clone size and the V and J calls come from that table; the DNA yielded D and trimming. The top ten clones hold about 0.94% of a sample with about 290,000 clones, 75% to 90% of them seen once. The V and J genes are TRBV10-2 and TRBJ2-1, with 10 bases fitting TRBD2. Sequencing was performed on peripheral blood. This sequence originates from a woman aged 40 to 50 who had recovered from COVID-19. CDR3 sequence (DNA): TGCGCCAGCAGGGAACCAGCTAGCGGGAGAAGTGAGCAGTTCTTC. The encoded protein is CASREPASGRSEQFF.